This T cell receptor (beta chain) appears in the sequencing data of a study of lymphopenia after photon versus proton radiotherapy. Study observations and caveats: Under photons, naive T cells and diversity fell while effector/memory populations rose.

Generated by immunoSEQ multiplex PCR, the TCRdb table keeps only in-frame clones and is missing some. The sample holds about 17,000 clones; 80% to 95% are singletons and the top ten take approximately 6.5%. From germline, CDR1 is MNHNS and CDR2 SASEGT. There are 16 residues in the CDR3. Trimming removed 1 base from V and 6 bases from J, with 15 bases in between. Points on this clone: The antigen remains undetermined.

The chain carries TRBV6-1 and TRBJ1-4, with D possibly being TRBD1 (6 bases). This receptor was taken from a man between 60 and 75 years old with pancreatic cancer. Sequenced here: peripheral blood, sampled from a patient treated with photon-based radiotherapy. The CDR3 reads CASSEGGGRYYEKLFF. The CDR3 DNA reads TGTGCCAGCAGTGAAGGGGGGGGCAGGTACTATGAAAAACTGTTTTTT.